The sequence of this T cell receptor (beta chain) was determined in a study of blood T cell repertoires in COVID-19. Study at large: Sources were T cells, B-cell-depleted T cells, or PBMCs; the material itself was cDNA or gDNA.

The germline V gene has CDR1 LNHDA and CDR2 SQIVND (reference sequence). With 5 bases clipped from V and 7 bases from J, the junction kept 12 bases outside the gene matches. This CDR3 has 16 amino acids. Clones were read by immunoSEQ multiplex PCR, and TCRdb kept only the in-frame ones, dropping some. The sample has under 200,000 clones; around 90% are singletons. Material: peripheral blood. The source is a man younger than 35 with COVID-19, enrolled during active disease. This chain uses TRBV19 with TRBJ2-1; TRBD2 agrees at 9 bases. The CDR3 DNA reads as TGTGCCAGTAGTGGCCAGAAGCGGGAGGCAGGGAATGAGCAGTTCTTC. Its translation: CASSGQKREAGNEQFF.